Below are 8 T cell receptor beta chains sequenced from a single sample in a study of blood T cell repertoires in COVID-19. Sequencing was performed with immunoSEQ multiplex PCR; in TCRdb, only in-frame clones are kept and a portion is missing. The top ten clones hold roughly 3.6% of a sample with around 300,000 clones, approximately 90% of them seen once. Input material: peripheral blood. These receptors originate from a woman between 40 and 55 years old with acute or convalescent COVID-19.

The J gene is TRBJ2-1, the V gene TRBV5-6, with 9 nucleotides matching TRBD1. Unmatched junction bases numbered 5, after V lost 3 bases and J lost 7 bases. Germline V gene lookup returns CDR1 SGHDT and CDR2 YYEEEE. The CDR3 has 14 residues. CDR3 sequence reads: CASSWGTGKNEQFF. The CDR3 region has the DNA TGTGCCAGCAGCTGGGGGACAGGGAAAAATGAGCAGTTCTTC.

This sequence joins TRBV4-1 and TRBJ2-7; D gene unclear. Trimming removed 0 bases from V and 1 base from J, with 4 bases in between. The CDR3 consists of 13 residues. Germline V gives CDR1 MGHRA, CDR2 YSYEKL. In DNA, the CDR3 is TGCGCCAGCAGCCAAGAGCGTTCCTACGAGCAGTACGTC. It is translated as CASSQERSYEQYV.

The chain combines TRBV2 with TRBJ1-1; weak D call: TRBD1 (6 bases). The V end lost 5 bases, the J end lost 3 bases, and 13 bases lay between the germline ends. Looked up from germline, CDR1 is SNHLY and CDR2 is FYNNEI. This CDR3 contains 14 residues. The CDR3 region has the DNA TGTGCCAGCAGTACAGGGTTGACGGACACTGAAGCTTTCTTT. It yields the protein CASSTGLTDTEAFF.

This sequence joins TRBV7-8 and TRBJ2-1; D is possibly TRBD2 (5 bases). Germline CDR1 SGHVS, CDR2 FQNEAQ. Between the trimmed V and J ends, which lost 5 bases and 6 bases, there was a span of 8 bases. The CDR3 totals 12 residues. The CDR3 loop reads CASSPEVNEQFF. CDR3 nucleotide sequence: TGTGCCAGCAGCCCGGAGGTCAATGAGCAGTTCTTC. Supplemented by reference TRBV7-8 and TRBJ2-1, the full variable domain reads GAGVSQSPRYKVAKRGQDVALRCDPISGHVSLFWYQQALGQGPEFLTYFQNEAQLDKSGLPSDRFFAERPEGSVSTLKIQRTQQEDSAVYLCASSPEVNEQFFGPGTRLTVL.

The chain employs TRBV5-1 and TRBJ1-6, with D possibly TRBD1 on 5 matching bases. V lost 0 bases, J lost 6 bases, and 13 bases lay in between. The CDR3 consists of 16 residues. CDR1 SGHRS and CDR2 YFSETQ come from the germline V gene. As DNA, the CDR3 is TGCGCCAGCAGCTTGGTGGGGGACTCGGCTAATTCACCCCTCCACTTT. Translating it yields CASSLVGDSANSPLHF.

This clone turned up a few times. This chain uses TRBV20-1 with TRBJ2-5; no definite D call. The CDR3 has 14 amino acids. The germline V gene encodes CDR1 DFQATT and CDR2 SNEGSKA (reference sequence). Trimming left V 6 bases short and J 5 bases short, with 19 bases between. The CDR3 protein is CSASRLSRSETQYF. DNA of the CDR3: TGCAGTGCCAGTCGCCTTTCCCGGTCGGAGACCCAGTACTTC.

The chain recombines TRBV11-2 with TRBJ2-2; D is undetermined. This CDR3 has 10 amino acids. Trimming removed 10 bases from V and 4 bases from J, with 4 bases in between. Germline CDR1 is SGHAT and CDR2 is FQNNGV. The CDR3 region is CAIFTGELFF. For the CDR3, the DNA is TGTGCCATCTTCACCGGGGAGCTGTTTTTT.

J is TRBJ2-1 and V is TRBV27; 15 bases map to TRBD2. The V gene end was trimmed by 6 bases and the J gene end by 13 bases; junction bases not matched to a gene: 13. Germline CDR1 MNHEY, CDR2 SMNVEV (reference sequence). The CDR3 covers 16 residues. This CDR3 reads CASRGLAGGSERLQFF. For the CDR3, the DNA is TGTGCCAGCAGGGGACTAGCGGGGGGCTCCGAGAGGCTTCAGTTCTTC.